The 3 T cell receptor beta chains below come from one sample, sequenced in a study of T cell changes during pregnancy in multiple sclerosis. The table came from immunoSEQ multiplex PCR; TCRdb's copy has only in-frame clones and leaves some out. The sample lists 30,000 to 45,000 clones, around 92% occurring once. Here the sequenced sample was CD4+ T cells from peripheral blood mononuclear cells, taken after pregnancy. These receptors were taken from a female donor with multiple sclerosis, enrolled in a pregnancy study.

In nucleotides, the CDR3 is TGCGCCAGCAGTGGTGGCAGGGCCCCGGGCCGGAGTTACTTC. Translated, it gives CASSGGRAPGRSYF. The chain joins TRBV10-2 to TRBJ2-4; a possible D gene is TRBD1 (5 bases). Trimming removed 4 bases at V and 16 bases at J, with 23 bases between. The germline V gene has CDR1 WSHSY and CDR2 SAAADI. The CDR3 has 14 residues.

The V and J genes are TRBV5-4 and TRBJ1-3; a weak D match, TRBD1 (5 bases). The V end lost 4 bases, the J end lost 2 bases, and 7 bases lay between the germline ends. The germline CDR1 and CDR2 sequences are SGHNT and YYREEE (reference sequence). The CDR3 extends over 13 amino acids. The CDR3 loop reads CASSADTGNTIYF. The CDR3 DNA sequence: TGTGCCAGCAGCGCGGACACTGGAAACACCATATATTTT.

The chain uses TRBV11-3 and TRBJ2-1; maybe TRBD2 (5 bases). The CDR3 totals 13 residues. CDR1 is SGHNT, CDR2 YENEEA, per germline. Trimming removed 6 bases from V and 5 bases from J, with 11 bases in between. The CDR3 region is CASRGGSNNEQFF. CDR3 DNA sequence: TGTGCCAGCAGAGGTGGGAGCAACAATGAGCAGTTCTTC.